This record looks at one TCR beta chain sequence and its context. Assay: immunoSEQ multiplex PCR; the TCRdb copy retains only in-frame clones and omits some. The sample includes 60,000 to 90,000 clones, around 74% of them seen just once. This entry comes from a study of blood T cell repertoires in COVID-19. The CDR3 runs 18 residues. V gave up 4 bases and J gave up 4 bases; unmatched junction bases: 12. Germline V gene sequence: CDR1 SGHRS, CDR2 YFSETQ. This sequence was found in a human donor with acute or convalescent COVID-19. The donor label of this sample is uncertain. Sample: peripheral blood. The V and J genes are TRBV5-1 and TRBJ1-6; 9 positions agree with TRBD1. Here the CDR3 DNA reads TGCGCCAGCAGCCAAGACAGGGGGAACTCTAGATATAATTCACCCCTCCACTTT. This gives the protein CASSQDRGNSRYNSPLHF.